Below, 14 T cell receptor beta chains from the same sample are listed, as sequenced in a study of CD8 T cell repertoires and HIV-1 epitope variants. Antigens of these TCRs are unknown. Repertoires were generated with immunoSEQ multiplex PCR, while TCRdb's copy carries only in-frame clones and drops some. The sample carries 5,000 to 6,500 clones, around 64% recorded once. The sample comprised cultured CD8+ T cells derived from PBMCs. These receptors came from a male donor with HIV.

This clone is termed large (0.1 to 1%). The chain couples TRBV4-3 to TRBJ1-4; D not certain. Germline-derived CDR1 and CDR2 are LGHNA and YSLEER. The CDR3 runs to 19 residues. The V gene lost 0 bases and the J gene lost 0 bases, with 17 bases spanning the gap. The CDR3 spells CASSQDSTGNIATNEKLFF. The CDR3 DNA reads TGCGCCAGCAGCCAAGATTCAACGGGGAACATTGCAACTAATGAAAAACTGTTTTTT.

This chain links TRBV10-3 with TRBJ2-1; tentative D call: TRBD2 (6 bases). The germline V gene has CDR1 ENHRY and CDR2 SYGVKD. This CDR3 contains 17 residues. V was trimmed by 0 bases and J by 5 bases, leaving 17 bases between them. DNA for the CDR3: TGTGCCATCAGTGAGTCGGAGGGTGGAGGCCTAGACAATGAGCAGTTCTTC. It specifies CAISESEGGGLDNEQFF.

The CDR3 DNA follows: TGTGCCAGCAGCCCTTGGACAAGCGGAACAGATACGCAGTATTTT. Translation gives CASSPWTSGTDTQYF. V usage is TRBV9 and J usage is TRBJ2-3; D is tentatively TRBD1 or TRBD2 (5 bases each). The germline gives CDR1 SGDLS, CDR2 YYNGEE. V gave up 4 bases and J gave up 3 bases, with 15 bases separating them. This CDR3 has 15 amino acids.

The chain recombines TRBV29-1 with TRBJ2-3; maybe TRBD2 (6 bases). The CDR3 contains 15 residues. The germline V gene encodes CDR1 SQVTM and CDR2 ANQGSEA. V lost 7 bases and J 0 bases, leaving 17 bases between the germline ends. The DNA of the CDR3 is TGCAGCGCTACACCGAGGGGACTGAGCACAGATACGCAGTATTTT. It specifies CSATPRGLSTDTQYF.

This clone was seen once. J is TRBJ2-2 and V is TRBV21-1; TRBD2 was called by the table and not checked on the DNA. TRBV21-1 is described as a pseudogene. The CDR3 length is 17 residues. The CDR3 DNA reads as TGTGCCAGCAGCAAAGAGGCTAGCGGGGCGACCCCGGGGGAGCTGTTTTTT. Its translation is CASSKEASGATPGELFF.

The CDR3 nucleotides are TGTGCCAGCAGTGTGGGACAGGGAAGCTCCTACGAGCAGTACTTC. It is translated as CASSVGQGSSYEQYF. The chain combines TRBV27 with TRBJ2-7; TRBD1 matches 9 bases. CDR1 is MNHEY, CDR2 SMNVEV, per germline (reference sequence). The V and J ends lost 5 bases and 0 bases, in that order; junction bases with no gene match: 5. The CDR3 loop spans 15 amino acids.

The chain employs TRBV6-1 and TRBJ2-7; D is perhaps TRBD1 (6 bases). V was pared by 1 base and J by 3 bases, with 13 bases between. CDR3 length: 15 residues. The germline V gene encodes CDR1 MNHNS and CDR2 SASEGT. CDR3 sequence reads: CASSEGTGRDYEQYF. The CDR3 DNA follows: TGTGCCAGCAGTGAAGGTACAGGGAGAGACTACGAGCAGTACTTC.

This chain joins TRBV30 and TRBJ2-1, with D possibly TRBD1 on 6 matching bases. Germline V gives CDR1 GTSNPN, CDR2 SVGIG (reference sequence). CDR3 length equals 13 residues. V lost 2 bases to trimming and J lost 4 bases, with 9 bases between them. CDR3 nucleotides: TGTGCCTGGAGTTGGGACAAGTACAATGAGCAGTTCTTC. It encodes CAWSWDKYNEQFF.

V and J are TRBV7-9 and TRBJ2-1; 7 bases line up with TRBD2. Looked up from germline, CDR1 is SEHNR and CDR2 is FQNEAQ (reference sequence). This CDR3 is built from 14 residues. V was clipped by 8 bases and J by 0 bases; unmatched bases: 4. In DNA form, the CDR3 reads TGTGCCAGCCCGGGGGGAAGCTCCTACAATGAGCAGTTCTTC. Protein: CASPGGSSYNEQFF.

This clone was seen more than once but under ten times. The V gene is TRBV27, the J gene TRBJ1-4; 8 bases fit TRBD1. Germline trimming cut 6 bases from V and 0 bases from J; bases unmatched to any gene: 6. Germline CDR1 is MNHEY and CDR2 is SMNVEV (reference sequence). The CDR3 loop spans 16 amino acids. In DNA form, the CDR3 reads TGTGCCAGCAGGCTACAGGGGGGAGCAACTAATGAAAAACTGTTTTTT. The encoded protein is CASRLQGGATNEKLFF. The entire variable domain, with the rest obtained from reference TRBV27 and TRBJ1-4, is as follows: EAQVTQNPRYLITVTGKKLTVTCSQNMNHEYMSWYRQDPGLGLRQIYYSMNVEVTDKGDVPEGYKVSRKEKRNFPLILESPSPNQTSLYFCASRLQGGATNEKLFFGSGTQLSVL.

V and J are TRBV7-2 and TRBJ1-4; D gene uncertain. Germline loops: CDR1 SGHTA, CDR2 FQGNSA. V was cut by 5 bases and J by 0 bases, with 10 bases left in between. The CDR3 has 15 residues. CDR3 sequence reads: CASSPRQATNEKLFF. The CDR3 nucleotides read TGTGCCAGCAGCCCCAGACAAGCAACTAATGAAAAACTGTTTTTT. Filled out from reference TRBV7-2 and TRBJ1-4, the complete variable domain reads GAGVSQSPSNKVTEKGKDVELRCDPISGHTALYWYRQSLGQGLEFLIYFQGNSAPDKSGLPSDRFSAERTGGSVSTLTIQRTQQEDSAVYLCASSPRQATNEKLFFGSGTQLSVL.

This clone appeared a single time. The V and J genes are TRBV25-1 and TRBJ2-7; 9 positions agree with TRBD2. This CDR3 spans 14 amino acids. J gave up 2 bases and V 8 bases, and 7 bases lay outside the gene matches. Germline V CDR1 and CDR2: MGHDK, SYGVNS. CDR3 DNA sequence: TGTGCCAGCGGAAGCGGGGGGCCGACCTACGAGCAGTACTTC. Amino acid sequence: CASGSGGPTYEQYF.

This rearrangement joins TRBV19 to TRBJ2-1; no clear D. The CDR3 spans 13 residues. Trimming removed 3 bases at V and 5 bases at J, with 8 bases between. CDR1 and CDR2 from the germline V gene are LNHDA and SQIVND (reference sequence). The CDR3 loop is CASSIGGDNEQFF. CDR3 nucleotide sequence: TGTGCCAGTAGTATCGGCGGAGACAATGAGCAGTTCTTC. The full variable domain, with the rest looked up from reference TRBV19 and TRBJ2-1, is DGGITQSPKYLFRKEGQNVTLSCEQNLNHDAMYWYRQDPGQGLRLIYYSQIVNDFQKGDIAEGYSVSREKKESFPLTVTSAQKNPTAFYLCASSIGGDNEQFFGPGTRLTVL.

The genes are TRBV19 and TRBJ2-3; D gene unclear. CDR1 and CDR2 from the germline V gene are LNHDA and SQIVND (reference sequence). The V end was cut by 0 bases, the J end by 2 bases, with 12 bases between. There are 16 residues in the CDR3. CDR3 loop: CASSIDHLRSTDTQYF. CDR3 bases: TGTGCCAGTAGTATAGACCACCTGAGATCCACAGATACGCAGTATTTT.